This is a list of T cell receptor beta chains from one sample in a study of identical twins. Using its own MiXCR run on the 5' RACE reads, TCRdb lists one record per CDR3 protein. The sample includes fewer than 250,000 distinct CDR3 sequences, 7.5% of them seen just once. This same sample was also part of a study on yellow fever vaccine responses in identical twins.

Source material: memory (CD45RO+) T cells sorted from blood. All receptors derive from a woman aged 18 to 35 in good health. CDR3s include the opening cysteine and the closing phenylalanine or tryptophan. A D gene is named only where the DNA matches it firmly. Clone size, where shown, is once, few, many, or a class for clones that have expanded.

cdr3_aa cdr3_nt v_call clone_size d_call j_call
CASSGVNSYKQYF TGTGCCAGCAGCGGCGTGAACTCCTACAAGCAGTACTTC TRBV28 NA NA TRBJ2-7
CASIDGRMTYEQYF TGCGCCAGCATCGATGGTCGGATGACCTACGAGCAGTACTTC TRBV10-1 few NA TRBJ2-7
CASSGGGAYEQYF TGCGCCAGCAGCGGTGGGGGCGCCTACGAGCAGTACTTC TRBV5-1 NA NA TRBJ2-7
CASSQGTEGNEAFF TGTGCCAGCAGCCAAGGGACAGAAGGGAATGAAGCTTTCTTT TRBV3-1 many NA TRBJ1-1
CASSWGGMSYEQYF TGTGCCAGCAGCTGGGGGGGGATGTCCTACGAGCAGTACTTC TRBV7-9 NA TRBD2 TRBJ2-7
CASSLDPSGRPYEQYF TGTGCCAGCAGCTTGGATCCTAGCGGGAGGCCCTACGAGCAGTACTTC TRBV5-5 few TRBD2 TRBJ2-7
CASSLTTGWGPQYF TGTGCCAGCAGTTTAACCACAGGGTGGGGGCCCCAGTACTTC TRBV12-3/TRBV12-4 many NA TRBJ2-5
CSARDLQAQLAPQHF TGCAGTGCTAGAGATCTCCAGGCCCAGCTAGCGCCCCAGCATTTT TRBV20-1 few NA TRBJ1-5
CASSFQQTSTDTQYF TGTGCCAGCAGCTTCCAACAAACTAGCACAGATACGCAGTATTTT TRBV7-2 many NA TRBJ2-3
CASSLETSAYEQYF TGTGCCAGCAGTTTAGAAACTAGCGCCTACGAGCAGTACTTC TRBV27 many TRBD2 TRBJ2-7
CASSQGANEKLFF TGTGCCAGCAGCCAGGGGGCTAATGAAAAACTGTTTTTT TRBV3-1 NA NA TRBJ1-4
CASGLVLGKTNNEQFF TGTGCTAGTGGTTTGGTACTGGGTAAAACAAACAATGAGCAGTTCTTC TRBV12-5 few NA TRBJ2-1
CASSYSVTWTSHNEQFF TGTGCCAGCAGTTACTCTGTCACTTGGACAAGCCACAATGAGCAGTTCTTC TRBV6-5 few NA TRBJ2-1
CASSDNRVGEKLFF TGTGCCAGCAGCGACAACAGGGTCGGGGAAAAACTGTTTTTT TRBV3-1 NA NA TRBJ1-4
CASSQSGGPYYEQYF TGTGCCAGCAGCCAAAGTGGGGGTCCCTACTACGAGCAGTACTTC TRBV3-1 few NA TRBJ2-7
CASSYPKSDTEAFF TGTGCCAGCAGCTACCCCAAATCCGACACTGAAGCTTTCTTT TRBV7-3 many NA TRBJ1-1
CASRSDVATNEKLFF TGTGCCAGCAGATCGGACGTTGCAACTAATGAAAAACTGTTTTTT TRBV28 NA NA TRBJ1-4
CASSLARGTNGETQYF TGTGCCAGCAGCTTGGCTAGAGGGACAAACGGGGAGACCCAGTACTTC TRBV5-6 NA NA TRBJ2-5